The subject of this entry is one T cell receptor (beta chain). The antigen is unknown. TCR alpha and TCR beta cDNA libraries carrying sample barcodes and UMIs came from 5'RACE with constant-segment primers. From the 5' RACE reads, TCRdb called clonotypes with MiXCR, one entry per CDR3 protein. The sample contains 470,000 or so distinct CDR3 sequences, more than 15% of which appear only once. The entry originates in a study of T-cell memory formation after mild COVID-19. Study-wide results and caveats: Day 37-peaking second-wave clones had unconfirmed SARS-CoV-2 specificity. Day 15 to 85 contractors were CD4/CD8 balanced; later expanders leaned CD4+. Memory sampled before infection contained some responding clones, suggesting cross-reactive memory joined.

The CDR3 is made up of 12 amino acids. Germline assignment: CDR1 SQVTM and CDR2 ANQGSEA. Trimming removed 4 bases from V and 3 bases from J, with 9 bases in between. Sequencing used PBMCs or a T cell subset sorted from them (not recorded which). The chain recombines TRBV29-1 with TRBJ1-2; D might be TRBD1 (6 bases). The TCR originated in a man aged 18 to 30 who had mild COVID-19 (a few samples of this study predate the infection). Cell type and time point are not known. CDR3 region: CSVVGGDYGYTF. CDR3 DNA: TGCAGCGTTGTAGGGGGGGACTATGGCTACACCTTC.